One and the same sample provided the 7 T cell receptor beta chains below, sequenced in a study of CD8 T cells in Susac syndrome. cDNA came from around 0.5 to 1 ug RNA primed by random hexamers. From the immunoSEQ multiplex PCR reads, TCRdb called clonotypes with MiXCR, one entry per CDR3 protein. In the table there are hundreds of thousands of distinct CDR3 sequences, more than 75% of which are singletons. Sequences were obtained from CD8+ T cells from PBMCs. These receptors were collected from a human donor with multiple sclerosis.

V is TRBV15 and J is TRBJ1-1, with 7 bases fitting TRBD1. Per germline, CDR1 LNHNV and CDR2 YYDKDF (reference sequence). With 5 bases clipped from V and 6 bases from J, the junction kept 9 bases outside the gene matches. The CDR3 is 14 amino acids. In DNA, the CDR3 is TGTGCCACCAGCTTTTCGACAGGGCCCCCTGAAGCTTTCTTT. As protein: CATSFSTGPPEAFF.

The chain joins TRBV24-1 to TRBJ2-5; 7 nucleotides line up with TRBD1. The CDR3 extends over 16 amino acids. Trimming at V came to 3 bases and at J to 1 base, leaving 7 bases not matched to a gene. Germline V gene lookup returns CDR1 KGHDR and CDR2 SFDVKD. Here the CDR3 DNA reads TGTGCCACCAGTGATACGACAGGGATCGGCCAAGAGACCCAGTACTTC. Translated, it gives CATSDTTGIGQETQYF.

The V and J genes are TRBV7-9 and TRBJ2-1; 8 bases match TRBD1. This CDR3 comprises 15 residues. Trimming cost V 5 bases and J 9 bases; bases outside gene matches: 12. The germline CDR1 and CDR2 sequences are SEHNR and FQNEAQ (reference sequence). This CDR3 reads CASSPPDRGASEQFF. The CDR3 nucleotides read TGTGCCAGCAGCCCGCCAGACAGGGGAGCGAGTGAGCAGTTCTTC.

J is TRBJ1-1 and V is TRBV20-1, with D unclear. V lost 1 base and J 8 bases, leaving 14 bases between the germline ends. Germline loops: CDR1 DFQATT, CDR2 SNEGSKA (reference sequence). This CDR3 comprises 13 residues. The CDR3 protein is CSARGGGRIEAFF. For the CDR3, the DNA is TGCAGTGCTAGAGGGGGAGGCAGGATCGAAGCTTTCTTT.

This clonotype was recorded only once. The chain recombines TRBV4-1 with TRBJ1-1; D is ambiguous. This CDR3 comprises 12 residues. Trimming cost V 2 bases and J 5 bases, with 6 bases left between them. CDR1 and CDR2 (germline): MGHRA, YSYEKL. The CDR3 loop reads CASSQTVTEAFF. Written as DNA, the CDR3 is TGCGCCAGCAGCCAAACCGTGACTGAAGCTTTCTTT.

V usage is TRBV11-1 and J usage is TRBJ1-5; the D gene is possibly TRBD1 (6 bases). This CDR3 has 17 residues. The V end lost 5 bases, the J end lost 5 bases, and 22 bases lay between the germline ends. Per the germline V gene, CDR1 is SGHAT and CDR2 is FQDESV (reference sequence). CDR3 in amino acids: CASSPQEAGHPHQPQHF. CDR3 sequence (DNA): TGTGCCAGCAGCCCTCAGGAAGCGGGACACCCCCATCAGCCCCAGCATTTT.

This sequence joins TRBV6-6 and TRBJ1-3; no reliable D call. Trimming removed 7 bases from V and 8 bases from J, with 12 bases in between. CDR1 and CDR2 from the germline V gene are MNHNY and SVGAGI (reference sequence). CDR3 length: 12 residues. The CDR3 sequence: CASTPSDDTIYF. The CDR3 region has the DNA TGTGCCAGCACCCCATCAGATGACACCATATATTTT.